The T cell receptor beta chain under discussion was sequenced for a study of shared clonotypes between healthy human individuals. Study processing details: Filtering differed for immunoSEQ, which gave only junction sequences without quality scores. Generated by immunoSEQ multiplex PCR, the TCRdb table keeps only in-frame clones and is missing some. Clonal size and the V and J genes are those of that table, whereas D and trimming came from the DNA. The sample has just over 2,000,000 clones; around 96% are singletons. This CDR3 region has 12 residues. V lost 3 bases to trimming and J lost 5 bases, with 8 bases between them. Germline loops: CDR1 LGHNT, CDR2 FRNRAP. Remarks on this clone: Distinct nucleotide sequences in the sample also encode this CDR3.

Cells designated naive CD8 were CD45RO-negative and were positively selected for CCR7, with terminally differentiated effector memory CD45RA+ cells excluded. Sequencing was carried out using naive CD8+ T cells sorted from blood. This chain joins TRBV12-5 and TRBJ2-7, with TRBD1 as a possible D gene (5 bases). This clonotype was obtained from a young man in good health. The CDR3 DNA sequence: TGTGCTAGTGGTTTCTCCAGGGACGAGCAGTACTTC. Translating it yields CASGFSRDEQYF.